This T cell receptor (beta chain) was sequenced for a study of T cells in Graves' hyperthyroidism and ophthalmopathy. Points from the study as a whole: With a median lead of approximately six months before onset, the model predicted ophthalmopathy.

RNA transcripts yielded amplified TCR beta CDR3 regions. Using the HTBI primer set, a first-round RT-PCR was run on the TCR CDR3. One entry per CDR3 protein results from TCRdb running MiXCR on the multiplex PCR reads. Here the sample spans hundreds of thousands of distinct CDR3 sequences, approximately 15% being singletons. Notes on this clonotype: No antigen is known for it. This may be a read error, as it is one base from a much larger clone.

Trimming left V 7 bases short and J 3 bases short, with 13 bases between. The CDR3 contains 14 residues. Germline-derived CDR1 and CDR2 are SGHVS and FNYEAQ. Exclusion followed for patients with uncontrolled infection, other autoimmune disease, pregnancy or lactation. The sequenced sample was blood. The TCR sequence derives from a man aged 18 to 30 with Graves' ophthalmopathy. The chain is built from TRBV7-6 and TRBJ2-1; D unresolved. Written as DNA, the CDR3 is TGTGCCAGCAACCAAAGACATCTCTACAATGAGCAGTTCTTC. As protein: CASNQRHLYNEQFF. Based on the CDR3 plus reference TRBV7-6 and TRBJ2-1, the full variable domain is GAGVSQSPRYKVTKRGQDVALRCDPISGHVSLYWYRQALGQGPEFLTYFNYEAQQDKSGLPNDRFSAERPEGSISTLTIQRTEQRDSAMYRCASNQRHLYNEQFFGPGTRLTVL.